This T cell receptor (beta chain) was found in a study of blood T cell repertoires in COVID-19. On the study more broadly: Specimens from acute and convalescent COVID-19 originated in the United States, Italy and Spain. Nucleic acid was either cDNA or gDNA, and it came from T cells, B-cell-depleted T cells, or PBMCs.

How the authors handled the data: Reference gene primer amplification in the assay estimated nucleated cell counts. This table comes from immunoSEQ multiplex PCR, and its TCRdb copy is limited to in-frame clones, with some not included. That table is the source of V, J and clone size, and D and trimming were worked out from the DNA. The sample has about 150,000 clones, around 89% seen once. Trimming cost V 3 bases and J 6 bases; bases outside gene matches: 6. The CDR3 loop spans 14 amino acids. Germline CDR1 reads SQVTM; CDR2 reads ANQGSEA. The chain is built from TRBV29-1 and TRBJ1-4, with 8 bases aligning to TRBD1. The sequenced sample consisted of peripheral blood. This clonotype originated in a woman between 35 and 50 years old with acute or convalescent COVID-19. This CDR3 is CSVESNRGYEKLFF. For the CDR3, the DNA is TGCAGCGTTGAGTCTAACAGGGGGTATGAAAAACTGTTTTTT.